The 30 T cell receptor beta chains below were found in one sample sequenced in a study of beta chain features in type 1 diabetes. Reverse transcription of all isolated RNA meant that expressed TCRB transcripts were sequenced. Data came from immunoSEQ multiplex PCR; TCRdb stores just in-frame clones and leaves some out. The sample includes 160,000 or so clones, over 8.5% of them seen just once. The sequencing sample was made of central memory CD4+ T cells from blood. These receptors were taken from a man younger than 30 in good health.

The J gene is TRBJ2-3, the V gene TRBV19; D unclear. Germline V gene sequence: CDR1 LNHDA, CDR2 SQIVND (reference sequence). The CDR3 covers 12 residues. V lost 6 bases to trimming and J lost 7 bases, with 11 bases between them. This CDR3 reads CASSRAGYTQYF. For the CDR3, the DNA is TGTGCCAGTAGCCGGGCCGGGTATACGCAGTATTTT.

There are many counts of this clone. The V call is TRBV19, the J call TRBJ1-4; D remains ambiguous. Per the germline V gene, CDR1 is LNHDA and CDR2 is SQIVND (reference sequence). The germline V and J ends were trimmed by 5 bases and 3 bases, with 13 bases remaining between them. The CDR3 totals 15 residues. The CDR3 nucleotides are TGTGCCAGTAGTCCCCAAGGGCCGGCTAATGAAAAACTGTTTTTT. Its translation: CASSPQGPANEKLFF. Full variable domain (outside the CDR3, taken from reference TRBV19 and TRBJ1-4): DGGITQSPKYLFRKEGQNVTLSCEQNLNHDAMYWYRQDPGQGLRLIYYSQIVNDFQKGDIAEGYSVSREKKESFPLTVTSAQKNPTAFYLCASSPQGPANEKLFFGSGTQLSVL.

The CDR3 nucleotides are TGTGCCAGCAGTTATTCGCGTGGTGAAAAACTGTTTTTT. Protein: CASSYSRGEKLFF. The chain couples TRBV6-9 to TRBJ1-4; D is unclear. V dropped 0 bases and J dropped 7 bases, with 6 bases sitting between them. CDR3 length: 13 residues. CDR1 and CDR2 from the germline V gene are MNHGY and SVAAGI.

This clone was recorded a few times. The genes are TRBV4-1 and TRBJ2-3; D not certain. The length of the CDR3 is 15 residues. V was shortened by 1 base and J by 2 bases, with 10 bases between the two germline ends. Germline-derived CDR1 and CDR2 are MGHRA and YSYEKL. As DNA, the CDR3 is TGCGCCAGCAGCCAAGTGGTCGCCTTCACAGATACGCAGTATTTT. Translation: CASSQVVAFTDTQYF.

This clone was seen more than once but under ten times. The germline gene is not matched at one end of the junction; a read error may be the cause. J is TRBJ2-2 and V is TRBV9; 7 positions match TRBD1. CDR3 size: 13 residues. CDR1 and CDR2 from the germline V gene are SGDLS and YYNGEE. In DNA form, the CDR3 reads TGTGCCAGCAGCGTAGAGGCCGCAGGGGGGCTGTTTTTT. Protein sequence: CASSVEAAGGLFF. The entire variable domain, with the rest obtained from reference TRBV9 and TRBJ2-2, is as follows: DSGVTQTPKHLITATGQRVTLRCSPRSGDLSVYWYQQSLDQGLQFLIQYYNGEERAKGNILERFSAQQFPDLHSELNLSSLELGDSALYFCASSVEAAGGLFFGEGSRLTVL.

The chain has TRBV2 and TRBJ1-4; a weak D match, TRBD1 (5 bases). This CDR3 region has 13 residues. Looked up from germline, CDR1 is SNHLY and CDR2 is FYNNEI. Trimming left V 4 bases short and J 15 bases short, with 18 bases between. The CDR3 sequence is CASSVGQGRLLFF. CDR3 sequence (DNA): TGTGCCAGCAGTGTGGGGCAGGGCCGTCTTTTGTTTTTT.

Only a few counts were recorded for this clone. The CDR3 region has the DNA TGTGCCAGCAGCCTCCGGACTAGCGGGGGCGGGGATACGCAGTATTTT. Its protein product is CASSLRTSGGGDTQYF. The chain employs TRBV7-2 and TRBJ2-3; 13 nucleotides align to TRBD2. The CDR3 is made up of 16 amino acids. The V gene end was trimmed by 5 bases and the J gene end by 6 bases; junction bases not matched to a gene: 8. CDR1 and CDR2 (germline): SGHTA, FQGNSA.

The chain joins TRBV9 to TRBJ1-2; D perhaps matches TRBD1 (6 bases). CDR1 and CDR2 from the germline V gene are SGDLS and YYNGEE. The CDR3 has 14 amino acids. The V end was cut by 4 bases, the J end by 3 bases, with 13 bases between. The CDR3 loop is CASSRDMRDYGYTF. The CDR3 DNA sequence: TGTGCCAGCAGCAGGGACATGAGGGACTATGGCTACACCTTC.

This clone was seen a handful of times. This sequence joins TRBV30 and TRBJ1-4; D is unclear. Germline V lookup: CDR1 GTSNPN, CDR2 SVGIG (reference sequence). V lost 2 bases and J 0 bases, leaving 16 bases between the germline ends. This CDR3 is 17 amino acids long. In DNA, the CDR3 is TGTGCCTGGAGTCGGGAGGGAATAATTGCAACTAATGAAAAACTGTTTTTT. This sequence encodes CAWSREGIIATNEKLFF.

This chain links TRBV28 with TRBJ1-1; no clear D. CDR1 MDHEN and CDR2 SYDVKM come from the germline V gene. The CDR3 extends over 12 amino acids. V gave up 6 bases and J gave up 6 bases, with 11 bases separating them. Here the CDR3 DNA reads TGTGCCAGCAGGCAGCTTAACCCTGAAGCTTTCTTT. Amino acid sequence: CASRQLNPEAFF.

This chain joins TRBV15 and TRBJ1-1; D is perhaps TRBD1 (5 bases). There are 16 residues in the CDR3. Germline CDR1 is LNHNV and CDR2 is YYDKDF (reference sequence). V shed 5 bases and J shed 1 base, with 17 bases lying between them. CDR3 nucleotides: TGTGCCACCAGCCCCGAGAGGGACTTGACGAACACTGAAGCTTTCTTT. This gives the protein CATSPERDLTNTEAFF.

The V and J genes are TRBV19 and TRBJ1-1; D remains ambiguous. V lost 6 bases and J 1 base, leaving 6 bases between the germline ends. CDR1 is LNHDA, CDR2 SQIVND, per germline (reference sequence). CDR3 length equals 12 residues. This CDR3 is CASSKQNTEAFF. The CDR3 DNA is TGTGCCAGTAGCAAACAGAACACTGAAGCTTTCTTT. Filled out from reference TRBV19 and TRBJ1-1, the complete variable domain reads DGGITQSPKYLFRKEGQNVTLSCEQNLNHDAMYWYRQDPGQGLRLIYYSQIVNDFQKGDIAEGYSVSREKKESFPLTVTSAQKNPTAFYLCASSKQNTEAFFGQGTRLTVV.

This chain links TRBV19 with TRBJ2-1; D may be TRBD1 (6 bases). The V end lost 1 base, the J end lost 8 bases, and 12 bases lay between the germline ends. The germline V gene encodes CDR1 LNHDA and CDR2 SQIVND (reference sequence). The length of the CDR3 is 14 residues. CDR3 DNA sequence: TGTGCCAGTAGTATAGGGCAGGGGATGGATGAGCAGTTCTTC. As protein: CASSIGQGMDEQFF.

V gene TRBV14 combines with J gene TRBJ2-1; D gene uncertain. Trimming took off 3 bases at V and 10 bases at J, with 10 bases between the two ends. Germline V gives CDR1 SGHDN, CDR2 FVKESK. This CDR3 region has 12 residues. CDR3 DNA: TGTGCCAGCAGCCAGGGTGGTACGGAGCAGTTCTTC. Translated, it gives CASSQGGTEQFF. Full variable domain (missing parts from reference TRBV14 and TRBJ2-1): EAGVTQFPSHSVIEKGQTVTLRCDPISGHDNLYWYRRVMGKEIKFLLHFVKESKQDESGMPNNRFLAERTGGTYSTLKVQPAELEDSGVYFCASSQGGTEQFFGPGTRLTVL.

This chain connects TRBV7-9 to TRBJ2-5; 10 nucleotides match TRBD2. Germline V gene lookup returns CDR1 SEHNR and CDR2 FQNEAQ (reference sequence). The length of the CDR3 is 15 residues. V shed 2 bases, J shed 4 bases, and the junction held 4 bases outside the gene matches. The chain's CDR3 is CASSLPSGGLETQYF. The CDR3 coding sequence is TGTGCCAGCAGCTTACCTAGCGGGGGCTTAGAGACCCAGTACTTC.

This chain links TRBV5-4 with TRBJ2-3, with TRBD2 matching over 8 bases. Germline CDR1 SGHNT, CDR2 YYREEE (reference sequence). V trimming: 0 bases; J trimming: 4 bases; junction bases outside the gene matches: 7. CDR3 size: 16 residues. CDR3 protein: CASSLDAGRASDTQYF. The CDR3 DNA reads as TGTGCCAGCAGCTTGGATGCCGGGAGGGCCTCAGATACGCAGTATTTT.

CDR3 region: CASSEQDLNTEAFF. The DNA of the CDR3 is TGTGCCAGCAGCGAACAAGACCTGAACACTGAAGCTTTCTTT. The J gene is TRBJ1-1, the V gene TRBV9; D is ambiguous. Germline V lookup: CDR1 SGDLS, CDR2 YYNGEE. The CDR3 covers 14 residues. Trimming took 3 bases from V and 0 from J, leaving 9 bases between them.

For this clone: This may arise from a read error, as a much more abundant clone is one base away. This chain connects TRBV29-1 to TRBJ1-2; D is undetermined. The CDR3 runs to 12 residues. CDR1 is SQVTM and CDR2 is ANQGSEA in the germline V gene. V shed 5 bases and J shed 5 bases, with 12 bases lying between them. In DNA form, the CDR3 reads TGCAGCGTTTACAAACAGCAATATGGCTACACCTTC. It yields the protein CSVYKQQYGYTF.

This chain links TRBV7-9 with TRBJ2-3; no definite D call. This CDR3 spans 14 amino acids. V dropped 0 bases and J dropped 1 base, with 5 bases sitting between them. Looked up from germline, CDR1 is SEHNR and CDR2 is FQNEAQ (reference sequence). CDR3 sequence: CASSLAQGTDTQYF. Written as DNA, the CDR3 is TGTGCCAGCAGCTTAGCCCAGGGCACAGATACGCAGTATTTT.

To note about this clone: Since a far larger clone is one base different, this is likely a read error. This chain uses TRBV29-1 with TRBJ2-3, with 7 bases identical to TRBD1. Germline V gene data show CDR1 as SQVTM and CDR2 as ANQGSEA. CDR3 length: 12 residues. Unmatched junction bases numbered 6, after V lost 6 bases and J lost 6 bases. The CDR3 DNA follows: TGCAGCGTAGGCGGACAGGCTGATACGCAGTATTTT. Amino acids: CSVGGQADTQYF.

This clone occurred a few times. J is TRBJ2-7 and V is TRBV20-1; tentatively, D is TRBD1 (6 bases). The CDR3 extends over 11 amino acids. CDR1 is DFQATT, CDR2 SNEGSKA, per germline (reference sequence). Trimming took off 6 bases at V and 4 bases at J, with 10 bases between the two ends. The CDR3 DNA reads TGCAGTGCACCACAGGGTTACGAGCAGTACTTC. Encoded protein: CSAPQGYEQYF.

This chain links TRBV19 with TRBJ2-1, with 10 nucleotides matching TRBD2. The trim removed 4 bases at V and 7 bases at J, leaving 13 bases unmatched. The germline V gene encodes CDR1 LNHDA and CDR2 SQIVND (reference sequence). The CDR3 is made up of 17 amino acids. CDR3 in amino acids: CASSKAGGPGIRNEQFF. CDR3 coding DNA: TGTGCCAGTAGTAAAGCGGGAGGGCCGGGTATAAGGAATGAGCAGTTCTTC.

This chain uses TRBV30 with TRBJ1-6, with D maybe TRBD1 (5 bases). The CDR3 runs to 14 residues. Trimming cost V 3 bases and J 9 bases, with 15 bases left between them. From germline, CDR1 is GTSNPN and CDR2 SVGIG (reference sequence). The CDR3 coding sequence is TGTGCCTGGAGACGCACAGGTTTGGGTTCACCCCTCCACTTT. Its protein is CAWRRTGLGSPLHF.

This clone was seen a few times. The CDR3 bases are TGTGCCAGCAGCCCCCAGACTAGAGATACGCAGTATTTT. Encoded protein: CASSPQTRDTQYF. The rearrangement links TRBV9 to TRBJ2-3, with D maybe TRBD2 (6 bases). CDR1 is SGDLS and CDR2 is YYNGEE in the germline V gene. The CDR3 sequence is 13 residues long. Trimming pared 4 bases from V and 5 bases from J, leaving 11 bases between.

V is TRBV10-3 and J is TRBJ2-3; TRBD1 matches at 8 bases. The CDR3 is 14 amino acids. Germline V gives CDR1 ENHRY, CDR2 SYGVKD. The J segment lost 3 bases and the V segment lost 10 bases, leaving 9 bases of the junction unmatched. CDR3 DNA: TGTGCCACCACCAGGGGGCGTGGGACAGATACGCAGTATTTT. This encodes CATTRGRGTDTQYF.

A few counts support this clone. This chain connects TRBV27 to TRBJ1-2, with 11 nucleotides matching TRBD1. The germline V gene has CDR1 MNHEY and CDR2 SMNVEV (reference sequence). V gave up 7 bases and J gave up 4 bases; unmatched junction bases: 17. This CDR3 comprises 18 residues. The DNA of the CDR3 is TGTGCCAGCACTCTCACCGGGACAGGGGGAAGGGGAAGCTATGGCTACACCTTC. Translation gives CASTLTGTGGRGSYGYTF.

With respect to this clone: The sample has other DNA sequences that encode this CDR3 too. This chain links TRBV30 with TRBJ2-5, with D possibly called TRBD1 or TRBD2 (6 bases each). Germline lookup yields CDR1 GTSNPN and CDR2 SVGIG (reference sequence). V dropped 2 bases and J dropped 5 bases, with 18 bases sitting between them. CDR3 size: 15 residues. CDR3 loop: CAWSYRGLLWETQYF. DNA of the CDR3: TGTGCCTGGAGTTATCGGGGGCTCCTTTGGGAGACCCAGTACTTC.

This clone was seen more than once but under ten times. The gene calls are TRBV7-2 and TRBJ2-2; 7 nucleotides align to TRBD1. With V trimmed by 4 bases and J by 3 bases, 5 bases remained unmatched. Germline lookup yields CDR1 SGHTA and CDR2 FQGNSA. This CDR3 spans 15 amino acids. The CDR3 DNA sequence: TGTGCCAGCAGCTCCTCACAGGGGTACACCGGGGAGCTGTTTTTT. As protein: CASSSSQGYTGELFF.

In DNA, the CDR3 is TGTGCCAGCTCGCCAGCCACAGGGACTACAGCTGAAGCTTTCTTT. This encodes CASSPATGTTAEAFF. The chain carries TRBV18 and TRBJ1-1; weak D call: TRBD1 (6 bases). CDR1 and CDR2 from the germline V gene are KGHSH and LQKENI. V was trimmed by 6 bases and J by 6 bases, leaving 20 bases between them. This CDR3 spans 15 amino acids.

This clone was counted ten times or more. V usage is TRBV4-3 and J usage is TRBJ2-1, with D unclear. Trimming cost V 0 bases and J 4 bases, with 16 bases left between them. Germline values: CDR1 LGHNA, CDR2 YSLEER. The CDR3 totals 17 residues. CDR3 residues: CASSQEADGSGYNEQFF. DNA of the CDR3: TGCGCCAGCAGCCAAGAGGCGGACGGTTCCGGATACAATGAGCAGTTCTTC.